The next 18 T cell receptor beta chains were all read from a single sample in a study of molecular identifiers for immune sequencing clone quantification. Each CDR3 protein gets one entry after TCRdb re-called the PCR reads with MiXCR. The data contain 600,000 to 650,000 distinct CDR3 sequences, about 20% of them singletons. The sample consisted of naive CD8+ T cells from blood, with Jurkat cell RNA spiked in. Sample subset: FACS-sorted CD8+CD4-CCR7+CD45RA+ naive T cells. These receptors originate from a human donor in good health. Some libraries in this study had Jurkat cell RNA spiked in.

The V gene is TRBV15, the J gene TRBJ1-3; D gene uncertain. CDR1 and CDR2 from the germline V gene are LNHNV and YYDKDF (reference sequence). The CDR3 spans 15 residues. Trimming removed 5 bases from V and 0 bases from J, with 11 bases in between. The CDR3 coding sequence is TGTGCCACCAGCGGCTACACCTACTCTGGAAACACCATATATTTT. This sequence encodes CATSGYTYSGNTIYF.

Comments on this clonotype: A much larger clone differs from this one at a single base, so this may be a read error. The V and J genes are TRBV12-3 or TRBV12-4 and TRBJ2-5, with 8 bases aligning to TRBD2. This CDR3 is built from 15 residues. The CDR3 protein is CASSSPGLGQEAQYF. CDR3 nucleotide sequence: TGTGCCAGCAGTTCTCCGGGACTAGGCCAAGAGGCCCAGTACTTC.

The chain is built from TRBV7-9 and TRBJ2-7, with D hard to call. With 4 bases removed from V and 2 bases from J, the gap between germline ends came to 12 bases. This CDR3 is 14 amino acids long. Germline CDR1 SEHNR, CDR2 FQNEAQ (reference sequence). CDR3 bases: TGTGCCAGCAGCTCTTCGACCGTTACCTACGAGCAGTACTTC. It translates to CASSSSTVTYEQYF.

With regard to this clonotype: At one end the junction does not follow the germline gene, possibly because of a read error. This chain connects TRBV9 to TRBJ1-3; D is unresolved. This CDR3 has 16 amino acids. Germline values: CDR1 SGDLS, CDR2 YYNGEE. The CDR3, as DNA: TGTGCCAGCAGCGAGGGCTACGGACCTTCTGGAAACACCGTATATTTT. This codes for CASSEGYGPSGNTVYF. The whole variable domain, remainder taken from reference TRBV9 and TRBJ1-3, is DSGVTQTPKHLITATGQRVTLRCSPRSGDLSVYWYQQSLDQGLQFLIQYYNGEERAKGNILERFSAQQFPDLHSELNLSSLELGDSALYFCASSEGYGPSGNTVYFGEGSWLTVV.

There are many counts of this clonotype. The rearrangement uses TRBV9 and TRBJ2-3; no definite D call. The CDR3 is made up of 16 amino acids. Germline lookup yields CDR1 SGDLS and CDR2 YYNGEE. Between the trimmed V and J ends, which lost 0 bases and 2 bases, there was a span of 13 bases. CDR3 sequence reads: CASSVDVLGDTDTQYF. CDR3 DNA sequence: TGTGCCAGCAGCGTAGATGTCTTGGGCGACACAGATACGCAGTATTTT.

This clonotype was picked up a small number of times. The rearrangement joins TRBV19 to TRBJ2-3; 9 bases match TRBD2. V lost 4 bases and J lost 6; bases outside the gene matches: 11. Germline loops: CDR1 LNHDA, CDR2 SQIVND (reference sequence). The CDR3 is made up of 16 amino acids. CDR3 region: CASSSLASGMTDTQYF. The CDR3 region has the DNA TGTGCCAGTAGTAGCCTGGCTAGCGGGATGACGGATACGCAGTATTTT. Looking up the rest from reference TRBV19 and TRBJ2-3 gives the full variable domain: DGGITQSPKYLFRKEGQNVTLSCEQNLNHDAMYWYRQDPGQGLRLIYYSQIVNDFQKGDIAEGYSVSREKKESFPLTVTSAQKNPTAFYLCASSSLASGMTDTQYFGPGTRLTVL.

There are many counts of this clonotype. The chain has TRBV4-1 and TRBJ2-7, with TRBD2 identical over 7 bases. Per germline, CDR1 MGHRA and CDR2 YSYEKL. The CDR3 is made up of 16 amino acids. Germline trimming cut 3 bases from V and 3 bases from J; bases unmatched to any gene: 11. The CDR3 bases are TGCGCCAGCAGCCACGCCCAGTACAGCGGGGACTACGAGCAGTACTTC. Translation gives CASSHAQYSGDYEQYF.

This clonotype was detected many times. The chain uses TRBV5-1 and TRBJ2-5, with D unresolved. Germline CDR1 reads SGHRS; CDR2 reads YFSETQ. CDR3 length equals 14 residues. V was pared by 0 bases and J by 0 bases, with 6 bases between. The CDR3 loop is CASSLGANQETQYF. Written as DNA, the CDR3 is TGCGCCAGCAGCTTGGGGGCAAACCAAGAGACCCAGTACTTC.

This clonotype has a count of ten or more. The CDR3 protein is CASSQERGGGVNGYTF. DNA for the CDR3: TGCGCCAGCAGCCAAGAAAGAGGGGGCGGTGTTAATGGCTACACCTTC. V and J are TRBV4-3 and TRBJ1-2, with TRBD1 matching over 7 bases. With 0 bases clipped from V and 6 bases from J, the junction kept 10 bases outside the gene matches. The CDR3 is 16 amino acids. Germline loops: CDR1 LGHNA, CDR2 YSLEER.

This clonotype has at least ten counts. CDR3 sequence (DNA): TGCAGTGCTAGCGGGTTAGTGAGAACAGGGGGCTTTATCGATCAGCCCCAGCATTTT. The encoded protein is CSASGLVRTGGFIDQPQHF. The J gene is TRBJ1-5, the V gene TRBV20-1; 9 bases match TRBD1. This CDR3 has 19 amino acids. CDR1 is DFQATT, CDR2 SNEGSKA, per germline (reference sequence). J was trimmed by 5 bases and V by 3 bases; bases with no gene match: 20.

The chain has TRBV5-8 and TRBJ2-7; D is ambiguous. CDR3 length: 16 residues. Between the trimmed V and J ends, which lost 0 bases and 3 bases, there was a span of 16 bases. The germline V gene has CDR1 SGHTS and CDR2 YDEGEE. The CDR3 bases are TGTGCCAGCAGCTTGGGGGCAGTCCTATTCGGCTACGAGCAGTACTTC. Amino acid sequence: CASSLGAVLFGYEQYF.

There are many counts of this clonotype. The V and J genes are TRBV28 and TRBJ2-5, with 11 bases matching TRBD2. Germline-derived CDR1 and CDR2 are MDHEN and SYDVKM. Losses at the gene ends were 2 bases for V and 2 bases for J; bases not matched to a gene: 10. The CDR3 contains 18 residues. The DNA of the CDR3 is TGTGCCAGCAGTTTACATCAACTAGCGGGAGCGACGCAAGAGACCCAGTACTTC. Translating it yields CASSLHQLAGATQETQYF.

There are a few counts of this clonotype. The chain has TRBV5-6 and TRBJ1-2; D gene unclear. This CDR3 has 13 residues. In germline, CDR1 is SGHDT, CDR2 YYEEEE. The ends were cut back, 4 bases at V and 9 bases at J, with 16 bases in the middle. CDR3 nucleotides: TGTGCCAGCAGCCTGGGAGGCGTCGAGAGCTACACCTTC. As protein: CASSLGGVESYTF.

As to this clonotype: A read error may explain this, as a much larger clone is one base away. This chain connects TRBV7-9 to TRBJ1-5; D is perhaps TRBD1 (6 bases). There are 15 residues in the CDR3. The V and J ends lost 5 bases and 0 bases respectively, with 11 bases between them. Germline V gene sequence: CDR1 SEHNR, CDR2 FQNEAQ (reference sequence). This CDR3 is CASSPQGISNQPQHF. The DNA of the CDR3 is TGTGCCAGCAGCCCACAGGGAATTAGCAATCAGCCCCAGCATTTT.

This clonotype was detected ten times or more. The gene calls are TRBV5-4 and TRBJ1-2, with 10 bases lining up with TRBD1. The CDR3 is made up of 14 amino acids. Trimming took 3 bases from V and 3 from J; bases not matched to a gene: 2. Germline CDR1 is SGHNT and CDR2 is YYREEE (reference sequence). The CDR3 spells CASSSTGGDYGYTF. CDR3 sequence (DNA): TGTGCCAGCAGCTCGACAGGGGGCGACTATGGCTACACCTTC.

This clonotype was seen a handful of times. The rearrangement joins TRBV12-5 to TRBJ1-4; D is ambiguous. Trimming pared 2 bases from V and 10 bases from J, leaving 11 bases between. Per germline, CDR1 LGHNT and CDR2 FRNRAP. The CDR3 is 13 residues long. In DNA form, the CDR3 reads TGTGCTAGTGGTTTGCCCCCCTCTATAAAACTGTTTTTT. The encoded protein is CASGLPPSIKLFF.

This clonotype was seen at least ten times. CDR3 bases: TGTGCCAGCAGCCGGGTGAGGGGGAGCAATCAGCCCCAGCATTTT. It codes for CASSRVRGSNQPQHF. The chain carries TRBV6-5 and TRBJ1-5, with TRBD1 as a possible D gene (6 bases). Trimming left V 6 bases short and J 1 base short, with 13 bases between. Germline V CDR1 and CDR2: MNHEY, SVGAGI. This CDR3 is built from 15 residues.

This clonotype has ten or more counts. The V and J genes are TRBV29-1 and TRBJ1-1; a weak D match, TRBD1 (5 bases). The V gene's germline CDR1 is SQVTM and CDR2 ANQGSEA. The CDR3 covers 12 residues. The V gene lost 7 bases and the J gene lost 6 bases, with 15 bases spanning the gap. The CDR3 DNA is TGCAGCGCCTGGACCCAAGGGGCTGAAGCTTTCTTT. Amino acid sequence: CSAWTQGAEAFF. The full variable domain, in which reference TRBV29-1 and TRBJ1-1 provide the parts outside the CDR3, is SAVISQKPSRDICQRGTSLTIQCQVDSQVTMMFWYRQQPGQSLTLIATANQGSEATYESGFVIDKFPISRPNLTFSTLTVSNMSPEDSSIYLCSAWTQGAEAFFGQGTRLTVV.